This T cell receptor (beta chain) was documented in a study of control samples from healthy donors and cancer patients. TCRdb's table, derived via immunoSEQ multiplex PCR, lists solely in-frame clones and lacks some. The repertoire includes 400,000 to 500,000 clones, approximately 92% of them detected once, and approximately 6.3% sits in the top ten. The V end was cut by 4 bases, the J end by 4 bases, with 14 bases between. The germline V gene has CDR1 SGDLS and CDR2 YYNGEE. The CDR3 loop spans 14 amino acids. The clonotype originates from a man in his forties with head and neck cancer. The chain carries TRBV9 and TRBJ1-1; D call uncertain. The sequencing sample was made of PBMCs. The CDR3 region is CASSPRSGGTEAFF. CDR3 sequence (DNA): TGTGCCAGCAGCCCTAGATCCGGCGGCACTGAAGCTTTCTTT.